Each of the 17 T cell receptor beta chains below was sequenced from the same sample in a study of T-cell reconstitution after alpha-beta-depleted transplantation in children. It was with unique molecular identifiers that the TCRbeta library was prepared. TCRdb called the PCR reads again in MiXCR, with one record for every CDR3 protein. The table shows around 440,000 distinct CDR3 sequences, with 8% to 11% occurring only once. The sample in question was PBMCs, obtained before TCRalphabeta/CD19-depleted stem cell transplant. These receptors came from a child aged 2-15 years with inherited bone marrow failure, due to receive a stem cell transplant.

V usage is TRBV6-1 and J usage is TRBJ2-7; no clear D. Trimming removed 7 bases from V and 5 bases from J, with 21 bases in between. This CDR3 is built from 15 residues. Germline loops: CDR1 MNHNS, CDR2 SASEGT. CDR3 nucleotides: TGTGCCAGCAATCTTAACACTTTGGATGGGGACGAGCAGTACTTC. Translated, it gives CASNLNTLDGDEQYF.

This clonotype was detected ten times or more. V and J are TRBV7-9 and TRBJ1-6; D unclear. From germline, CDR1 is SEHNR and CDR2 FQNEAQ (reference sequence). The CDR3 extends over 14 amino acids. The V and J ends lost 8 bases and 7 bases respectively, with 15 bases between them. CDR3 in DNA: TGTGCCAGCCGGGAAAATGTGCCGAATTCACCCCTCCACTTT. The encoded protein is CASRENVPNSPLHF.

In this sample, this clonotype turned up many times. The chain employs TRBV28 and TRBJ2-7; D is unresolved. The CDR3 is 13 residues long. The germline V gene encodes CDR1 MDHEN and CDR2 SYDVKM. With 6 bases removed from V and 4 bases from J, the gap between germline ends came to 13 bases. The CDR3: CASSRLLYYEQYF. The CDR3 coding sequence is TGTGCCAGCAGCCGCCTCCTCTATTACGAGCAGTACTTC.

This clonotype was detected many times. The rearrangement joins TRBV18 to TRBJ2-4; tentative D call: TRBD2 (5 bases). V lost 3 bases, J lost 0 bases, and 15 bases lay in between. Per the germline V gene, CDR1 is KGHSH and CDR2 is LQKENI. The CDR3 has 17 residues. The CDR3 DNA reads as TGTGCCAGCTCACCCTCTTCGGGGTACCTAGCCAAAAACATTCAGTACTTC. Translation: CASSPSSGYLAKNIQYF.

J is TRBJ2-7 and V is TRBV4-3; D is possibly TRBD2 (5 bases). The CDR3 covers 16 residues. CDR1 LGHNA and CDR2 YSLEER come from the germline V gene. V lost 1 base to trimming and J lost 0 bases, with 13 bases between them. CDR3 DNA: TGCGCCAGCAGCCAAGTCCGGGCGGGCGGCTCCTACGAGCAGTACTTC. This translates into CASSQVRAGGSYEQYF.

The sample holds a few counts of this clonotype. The chain joins TRBV19 to TRBJ1-1, with TRBD1 as a possible D gene (5 bases). Trimming took 3 bases from V and 3 from J, leaving 8 bases between them. This CDR3 contains 13 residues. Germline CDR1 and CDR2: LNHDA and SQIVND (reference sequence). The CDR3 sequence is CASSMEGDTEAFF. The CDR3 DNA is TGTGCCAGTAGTATGGAAGGGGACACTGAAGCTTTCTTT.

This clonotype was seen at least ten times. This chain links TRBV29-1 with TRBJ2-7; 11 nucleotides match TRBD1. The germline V gene encodes CDR1 SQVTM and CDR2 ANQGSEA. The CDR3 extends over 12 amino acids. The ends lost 7 bases at V and 7 bases at J; junction bases unmatched: 6. CDR3 protein: CSAGQGAGEQYF. The CDR3 coding sequence is TGCAGCGCTGGACAGGGGGCTGGGGAGCAGTACTTC.

This clonotype was seen at least ten times. The genes are TRBV4-3 and TRBJ2-5; D not certain. This CDR3 has 13 amino acids. Trimming stripped 1 base from V and 3 bases from J, with 6 bases between. Germline V CDR1 and CDR2: LGHNA, YSLEER. CDR3 amino acids: CASSQVAEETQYF. In DNA form, the CDR3 reads TGCGCCAGCAGCCAAGTGGCGGAAGAGACCCAGTACTTC.

This clonotype was found many times. Compared with germline, one end of the junction differs, possibly owing to a read error. The chain is built from TRBV12-3 or TRBV12-4 and TRBJ1-1, with D unresolved. This CDR3 has 15 amino acids. The CDR3 bases are TGTGCCAGTAGTTTAAGTGGACTCCTGAACACTGAAGCTTTCTTT. This encodes CASSLSGLLNTEAFF.

This clonotype showed up just a few times. The V gene is TRBV5-1, the J gene TRBJ2-3, with a tentative D call TRBD2 (5 bases). V lost 2 bases and J 6 bases, leaving 16 bases between the germline ends. Looked up from germline, CDR1 is SGHRS and CDR2 is YFSETQ. This CDR3 comprises 15 residues. CDR3 amino acids: CASSLEGLFTDTQYF. CDR3 sequence (DNA): TGCGCCAGCAGCTTAGAGGGTCTGTTCACGGATACGCAGTATTTT.

The table lists this clonotype with many counts. The V call is TRBV29-1, the J call TRBJ2-7, with 14 bases identical to TRBD2. CDR1 is SQVTM and CDR2 is ANQGSEA in the germline V gene. The length of the CDR3 is 17 residues. J gave up 0 bases and V 6 bases, and 10 bases lay outside the gene matches. CDR3 nucleotides: TGCAGCGTAACGGGACTAGCGGGAGAAGGGAGCTCCTACGAGCAGTACTTC. Encoded protein: CSVTGLAGEGSSYEQYF.

This clonotype was counted at least ten times. This chain connects TRBV5-5 to TRBJ2-7; D gene uncertain. Between the trimmed V and J ends, which lost 6 bases and 5 bases, there was a span of 18 bases. The V gene's germline CDR1 is SGHKS and CDR2 YYEKEE (reference sequence). The CDR3 has 14 residues. CDR3 nucleotides: TGTGCCAGCAACCTCACCCCCGCTAACCACGAGCAGTACTTC. This gives the protein CASNLTPANHEQYF.

The chain joins TRBV7-2 to TRBJ2-1; 7 bases fit TRBD2. V gave up 4 bases and J gave up 5 bases; unmatched junction bases: 14. The CDR3 spans 17 residues. In germline, CDR1 is SGHTA, CDR2 FQGNSA. In DNA, the CDR3 is TGTGCCAGCAGCTCACGAACTAGTGGACTAGGGGACAATGAGCAGTTCTTC. As protein: CASSSRTSGLGDNEQFF.

The chain is built from TRBV4-3 and TRBJ2-7; D is uncertain. The CDR3 length is 16 residues. Trimming took 0 bases from V and 5 from J, leaving 17 bases between them. Germline V gene data show CDR1 as LGHNA and CDR2 as YSLEER. The CDR3 sequence is CASSQDQASNDDEQYF. CDR3 nucleotide sequence: TGCGCCAGCAGCCAAGATCAGGCTTCCAATGACGACGAGCAGTACTTC.

This clonotype showed up many times. V usage is TRBV6-5 and J usage is TRBJ2-5; D might be TRBD1 (6 bases). V dropped 3 bases and J dropped 4 bases, with 18 bases sitting between them. The CDR3 loop spans 16 amino acids. Looked up from germline, CDR1 is MNHEY and CDR2 is SVGAGI. DNA of the CDR3: TGTGCCAGCAGTTATTGGGAGACAGGCTCCCCAGAGACCCAGTACTTC. The encoded protein is CASSYWETGSPETQYF.

This clonotype has at least ten counts. J is TRBJ2-5 and V is TRBV9; 11 positions match TRBD2. Trimming took 6 bases from V and 4 from J; bases not matched to a gene: 5. There are 14 residues in the CDR3. Germline loops: CDR1 SGDLS, CDR2 YYNGEE. CDR3 coding DNA: TGTGCCAGCAACCGACTAGCGGGATCAGAGACCCAGTACTTC. Protein sequence: CASNRLAGSETQYF.

This clonotype was detected many times. The rearrangement uses TRBV6-2 or TRBV6-3 and TRBJ2-1; TRBD2 might be the D (6 bases). V lost 8 bases to trimming and J lost 2 bases, with 10 bases between them. There are 13 residues in the CDR3. Germline lookup yields CDR1 MNHEY and CDR2 SVGEGT. Here the CDR3 reads CASVGGPYNEQFF. Here the CDR3 DNA reads TGTGCCAGCGTGGGAGGCCCCTACAATGAGCAGTTCTTC.